This T cell receptor beta chain was identified during a study of blood T cells in healthy people across ages (dated by TCRdb to the mid-2010s). Turning to the overall study: In model experiments, template switching captured about one uniquely barcoded TCR beta cDNA molecule for every two T cells. To track age-related changes in TCR beta repertoire diversity, the study relied on deep sequencing normalized with unique cDNA molecular identifiers. Donors were grouped into four age groups: young (average approximately 15 years), middle-aged (roughly 37), aged (around 66) and long-lived (just over 80). To avoid experimental bias, donors of different ages were distributed randomly across sequencing lanes. Two additional independent replicas of 1 million unique cDNA reads from the same blood draw were analyzed for two donors (one aged 18 to 30 and one aged 80 or older).

In its sample, this clonotype was seen a few times. Its binding antigen is unknown. It has no much larger one-base neighbor in the sample; base qualities were not kept. Study-wide conclusions, independent of this receptor: A strong correlation was found between observed TCR beta diversity and the percentage of naive T cells measured by flow cytometry. Estimates of total diversity from one million sequenced T cells were regarded as lower bounds and underestimates. The long-lived group showed more naive CD4+ T cells, fewer expanded clones and increased TCR diversity than the aged group, suggesting age selection. The CMV infection status of donors was not known, potentially confounding age-related changes in expanded clonotypes. Bulk unsorted PBMC profiling prevented conclusive comparison of naive and antigen-experienced compartments. As age increased, observed TCR beta diversity per million T cells dropped in a roughly linear way, and a significant reduction was already evident by age roughly 40.

Donors were around 37 systemically healthy Caucasian individuals from Russia aged 6 to 90 years. Each donor gave ten milliliters of peripheral blood, collected into EDTA-treated Vacutainer tubes. Ficoll-Paque density-gradient centrifugation was used to isolate PBMCs, with at least 7 million obtained per sample. Trizol reagent was used to extract total RNA from the PBMCs, yielding at least 6 micrograms per sample. For every donor, an aliquot of PBMCs went through flow cytometry to measure the percentages of naive CD45RAhigh/CD27high T cells. Germline trimming amounts to 1 base on V and 4 bases on J, with 13 as the count of junction bases outside the gene matches. The CDR3 numbers 18 residues from cysteine through phenylalanine. Kept here is only the CDR3 DNA, which spans 54 bases and is read in frame from base 1. From the germline V gene, CDR1 is MGHRA and CDR2 is YSYEKL. Libraries were made using 5' RACE. The listed sequencing device is Illumina HiSeq 2500. A second PCR of about 6 to 11 cycles was performed with a sample-barcoded 5' primer and a J-beta primer mix. A unique molecular identifier was introduced onto each TCR beta cDNA molecule by a template-switch 5' adaptor carrying 12 random nucleotides. At least 3 million CDR3-containing paired-end reads were obtained from each sample. The Mint cDNA synthesis kit, primed by a TRBC-specific oligonucleotide, was used to synthesize first-strand cDNA from all RNA. After uracil-DNA glycosylase treatment, a first 18-cycle PCR used universal primers M1SS and BC2_uni_R on all cDNA. In the original analysis: For normalization, 1 million high-quality reads, each with a distinct molecular identifier, were randomly selected from each sample. Reads with shared molecular identifiers were discarded instead of being binned into consensus sequences. MiTCR, set to a Q25 quality threshold and the strictest error-elimination algorithm, was used for CDR3 identification, clonotype clustering and error correction. A nonparametric unseen species model using Euler transformation provided a lower-bound estimate of total TCR beta diversity. The public reads were reprocessed in TCRdb via fastp at Q25 and MiXCR, keeping in-frame beta chains. Every distinct CDR3 protein forms one entry, paired with its most common genes and DNA. None of the V and J calls come from the authors' own analysis; TCRdb made them. This sample comprises 1.5 million or so distinct CDR3 sequences, about 45% of them detected only once. Around 4% of the sample lies in the top ten.

The specimen sequenced was blood. This TCR was sampled from a woman under 30 in good health. The sequence joins TRBV4-1 to TRBJ2-3; 8 nucleotides in the junction match TRBD1. The CDR3 region: CASSQVPQGAFPPDTQYF. The DNA reads TGCGCCAGCAGCCAAGTCCCGCAGGGGGCTTTTCCCCCAGATACGCAGTATTTT.